One and the same sample provided the 31 T cell receptor beta chains below, sequenced in a study of identical twins. Each CDR3 protein is one row after TCRdb ran MiXCR on the 5' RACE reads. The sample records hundreds of thousands of distinct CDR3 sequences, more than 20% being singletons. This sample also belongs to another study, concerning T cells expressing NK-cell markers.

Sequenced: CD4+ T cells sorted from blood. The receptors were gathered from a woman aged 18-29 years in good health.

This sequence joins TRBV29-1 and TRBJ1-3; 10 bases agree with TRBD1. In germline, CDR1 is SQVTM, CDR2 ANQGSEA. The CDR3 loop spans 13 amino acids. The V gene end was trimmed by 6 bases and the J gene end by 4 bases; junction bases not matched to a gene: 3. The CDR3 region is CSVGTGVGNTIYF. In DNA form, the CDR3 reads TGCAGCGTCGGGACAGGGGTAGGAAACACCATATATTTT.

This clonotype was seen just once. The chain has TRBV5-4 and TRBJ2-3; TRBD2 matches 13 bases. The CDR3 length is 16 residues. V lost 4 bases and J lost 5; bases outside the gene matches: 7. Looked up from germline, CDR1 is SGHNT and CDR2 is YYREEE (reference sequence). The CDR3 loop reads CASSHTSGGAGDTQYF. CDR3 coding DNA: TGTGCCAGCAGCCATACTAGCGGGGGGGCAGGAGATACGCAGTATTTT.

This clonotype was seen more than once but under ten times. The J gene is TRBJ1-2, the V gene TRBV5-1; TRBD1 aligns across 7 bases. Trimming cost V 4 bases and J 1 base; bases outside gene matches: 16. Germline values: CDR1 SGHRS, CDR2 YFSETQ. The CDR3 length is 18 residues. As DNA, the CDR3 is TGCGCCAGCAGCGGTACCGGGACAGCCCTCTCAATTAACTATGGCTACACCTTC. Encoded protein: CASSGTGTALSINYGYTF.

CDR3 nucleotides: TGCAGTGCTAGAGGGCTGGGGGGGAGCGGGAAATTTGCTGAGCAGTTCTTC. Its translation is CSARGLGGSGKFAEQFF. This chain uses TRBV20-1 with TRBJ2-1, with TRBD2 identical over 7 bases. The trim removed 1 base at V and 9 bases at J, leaving 18 bases unmatched. CDR1 and CDR2 (germline): DFQATT, SNEGSKA (reference sequence). The CDR3 is 17 amino acids.

In its sample, this clonotype was seen a few times. The chain combines TRBV20-1 with TRBJ2-3; D possibly corresponds to TRBD2 (7 bases). Germline V CDR1 and CDR2: DFQATT, SNEGSKA (reference sequence). CDR3 length equals 14 residues. Deletions cut 0 bases from V and 6 bases from J, with 13 bases between. CDR3 sequence: CSARDSGGPDTQYF. The CDR3 coding sequence is TGCAGTGCTAGAGATTCGGGGGGCCCGGATACGCAGTATTTT.

This clonotype showed up just once. This chain joins TRBV5-1 and TRBJ2-1; 12 bases align to TRBD2. Germline lookup yields CDR1 SGHRS and CDR2 YFSETQ. With V trimmed by 3 bases and J by 4 bases, 5 bases remained unmatched. The CDR3 has 16 amino acids. This CDR3 is CASSWSGLAGYNEQFF. The DNA of the CDR3 is TGCGCCAGCAGCTGGTCCGGACTAGCGGGGTACAATGAGCAGTTCTTC.

This sequence joins TRBV6-1 and TRBJ2-6; perhaps D is TRBD1 or TRBD2 (5 bases each). Trimming stripped 6 bases from V and 2 bases from J, with 14 bases between. The CDR3 extends over 16 amino acids. Looked up from germline, CDR1 is MNHNS and CDR2 is SASEGT. DNA for the CDR3: TGTGCCAGCAGACAGAATTTGGGGGCTGGGGCCAACGTCCTGACTTTC. Amino acids: CASRQNLGAGANVLTF.

The gene calls are TRBV5-1 and TRBJ2-5, with TRBD2 identical over 10 bases. CDR3 length: 17 residues. The V and J ends lost 0 bases and 7 bases, in that order; junction bases with no gene match: 12. Germline V gives CDR1 SGHRS, CDR2 YFSETQ. The CDR3 DNA reads TGCGCCAGCAGCTTGGGGGCCTTAACTAGCGGGATCATGACCCAGTACTTC. Amino acid sequence: CASSLGALTSGIMTQYF.

This clonotype was counted many times. The V gene is TRBV3-1, the J gene TRBJ1-6, with 7 bases matching TRBD1. CDR1 and CDR2 (germline): LGHDT, YNNKEL (reference sequence). The CDR3 sequence is 15 residues long. Germline trimming cut 4 bases from V and 8 bases from J; bases unmatched to any gene: 8. The CDR3: CASSLMRTGDSPLHF. For the CDR3, the DNA is TGTGCCAGCAGCCTAATGCGGACAGGTGATTCACCCCTCCACTTT.

The chain carries TRBV6-5 and TRBJ2-1, with D tentatively TRBD2 (5 bases). Trimming pared 2 bases from V and 10 bases from J, leaving 18 bases between. The CDR3 sequence is 15 residues long. CDR1 is MNHEY, CDR2 SVGAGI, per germline. Here the CDR3 DNA reads TGTGCCAGCAGTTACCCCGATTTCGGGAAAGAGGAGCAGTTCTTC. Translated: CASSYPDFGKEEQFF.

The V and J genes are TRBV7-2 and TRBJ2-2, with D possibly being TRBD2 (6 bases). Germline V CDR1 and CDR2: SGHTA, FQGNSA. V lost 5 bases to trimming and J lost 4 bases, with 20 bases between them. The CDR3 covers 17 residues. The chain's CDR3 is CASSRAGGGATTGELFF. CDR3 nucleotide sequence: TGTGCCAGCAGCCGGGCAGGTGGCGGGGCGACCACCGGGGAGCTGTTTTTT.

This chain connects TRBV20-1 to TRBJ2-3; the D gene is possibly TRBD2 (6 bases). CDR1 is DFQATT and CDR2 is SNEGSKA in the germline V gene (reference sequence). Trimming removed 6 bases at V and 3 bases at J, with 19 bases between. This CDR3 spans 15 amino acids. The CDR3 DNA reads TGCAGTGCCCGAGCGGTTAGCGGCCCAACAGATACGCAGTATTTT. This translates into CSARAVSGPTDTQYF.

This clonotype was observed a few times. The gene calls are TRBV29-1 and TRBJ1-2, with TRBD1 identical over 7 bases. CDR1 is SQVTM, CDR2 ANQGSEA, per germline. The length of the CDR3 is 11 residues. Trimming removed 7 bases from V and 5 bases from J; junction bases left unmatched: 4. As DNA, the CDR3 is TGCAGCGCCCAGACAGGGTATGGCTACACCTTC. Its protein product is CSAQTGYGYTF.

This clonotype has just a few counts. V and J are TRBV5-1 and TRBJ2-1, with 8 bases identical to TRBD1. The CDR3 has 13 residues. Trimming at V came to 5 bases and at J to 5 bases, leaving 3 bases not matched to a gene. Germline V CDR1 and CDR2: SGHRS, YFSETQ. The CDR3 DNA follows: TGCGCCAGCAGGGGACAGGTTAACAATGAGCAGTTCTTC. As protein: CASRGQVNNEQFF.

There are a few counts of this clonotype. The chain recombines TRBV9 with TRBJ2-7; TRBD2 aligns across 8 bases. The CDR3 is 15 residues long. The J segment lost 4 bases and the V segment lost 0 bases, leaving 6 bases of the junction unmatched. Germline V lookup: CDR1 SGDLS, CDR2 YYNGEE. CDR3 DNA: TGTGCCAGCAGCGTAGCAGCGGGGGTTGGGTACGAGCAGTACTTC. This sequence encodes CASSVAAGVGYEQYF.

The chain combines TRBV20-1 with TRBJ2-3; unclear D gene. The V end was cut by 5 bases, the J end by 4 bases, with 13 bases between. The CDR3 is made up of 13 amino acids. Looked up from germline, CDR1 is DFQATT and CDR2 is SNEGSKA (reference sequence). In DNA, the CDR3 is TGCAGTGCTCTACTCCCGGGCGCAGATACGCAGTATTTT. This codes for CSALLPGADTQYF.

The chain is built from TRBV28 and TRBJ2-7; 8 bases fit TRBD1. J was trimmed by 1 base and V by 6 bases; bases with no gene match: 5. The CDR3 consists of 14 residues. The germline V gene has CDR1 MDHEN and CDR2 SYDVKM. CDR3 sequence reads: CASRRQGISYEQYF. The CDR3 bases are TGTGCCAGCAGAAGACAGGGGATATCCTACGAGCAGTACTTC.

The chain has TRBV5-1 and TRBJ1-4, with D unclear. CDR3 length: 14 amino acids. Trimming removed 4 bases from V and 6 bases from J, with 13 bases in between. The germline gives CDR1 SGHRS, CDR2 YFSETQ. CDR3 in DNA: TGCGCCAGCAGCCCCGCTGGTGTGGATGAAAAACTGTTTTTT. Its translation is CASSPAGVDEKLFF.

The J gene is TRBJ2-1, the V gene TRBV29-1; 11 bases line up with TRBD2. With 3 bases clipped from V and 4 bases from J, the junction kept 11 bases outside the gene matches. Germline V lookup: CDR1 SQVTM, CDR2 ANQGSEA. The CDR3 consists of 17 residues. Written as DNA, the CDR3 is TGCAGCGTTGATCTCGGCGGGACTAGCGGAAAGTACAATGAGCAGTTCTTC. Translation: CSVDLGGTSGKYNEQFF.

This clonotype turned up a few times. The chain recombines TRBV7-2 with TRBJ2-3, with 8 bases identical to TRBD2. The V segment lost 3 bases and the J segment 4 bases; nucleotides outside the gene matches: 6. Germline V gene lookup returns CDR1 SGHTA and CDR2 FQGNSA. The CDR3 extends over 15 amino acids. The DNA for the CDR3 is TGTGCCAGCAGCTTCCAAGCGGGAGCCGCAGATACGCAGTATTTT. This sequence encodes CASSFQAGAADTQYF.

This clonotype has more than one count but fewer than ten. The gene calls are TRBV7-9 and TRBJ2-1, with TRBD1 matching 8 bases. V was pared by 5 bases and J by 0 bases, with 6 bases of the junction left unmatched. The CDR3 spans 16 residues. Germline V lookup: CDR1 SEHNR, CDR2 FQNEAQ (reference sequence). The CDR3 DNA reads as TGTGCCAGCAGCACTCGACAGGGGTCCTCCTACAATGAGCAGTTCTTC. This sequence encodes CASSTRQGSSYNEQFF.

The chain combines TRBV7-2 with TRBJ1-1; D unclear. Germline-derived CDR1 and CDR2 are SGHTA and FQGNSA. The V end was cut by 1 base, the J end by 6 bases, with 12 bases between. CDR3 length: 14 amino acids. The CDR3 loop is CASSLGRLRAEAFF. The CDR3 DNA reads as TGTGCCAGCAGCTTAGGGCGGCTTCGGGCTGAAGCTTTCTTT.

The chain has TRBV10-3 and TRBJ1-3; maybe TRBD1 (6 bases). Per the germline V gene, CDR1 is ENHRY and CDR2 is SYGVKD. The CDR3 spans 15 residues. With 5 bases removed from V and 9 bases from J, the gap between germline ends came to 20 bases. The CDR3 spells CAISTGTQSGATIYF. The CDR3 DNA follows: TGTGCCATCAGTACCGGGACACAAAGTGGTGCCACCATATATTTT.

In its sample, this clonotype was seen many times. The CDR3 bases are TGTGCCAGCAGGAACCGGGACAGGGAAGAGACCCAGTACTTC. It yields the protein CASRNRDREETQYF. This rearrangement joins TRBV6-1 to TRBJ2-5, with 9 nucleotides matching TRBD1. The length of the CDR3 is 14 residues. CDR1 and CDR2 from the germline V gene are MNHNS and SASEGT. V lost 6 bases, J lost 3 bases, and 5 bases stayed unmatched.

The J gene is TRBJ2-3, the V gene TRBV20-1; a weak D match, TRBD2 (6 bases). Per germline, CDR1 DFQATT and CDR2 SNEGSKA (reference sequence). The CDR3 is 12 amino acids. Deletions cut 8 bases from V and 3 bases from J, with 12 bases between. The CDR3 region has the DNA TGCAGTACAAACGGGGGTACAGATACGCAGTATTTT. It encodes CSTNGGTDTQYF.

This clonotype was counted a few times. This chain uses TRBV20-1 with TRBJ1-2, with TRBD1 as a possible D gene (5 bases). Germline CDR1 and CDR2: DFQATT and SNEGSKA (reference sequence). The CDR3 spans 14 residues. V dropped 3 bases and J dropped 3 bases, with 14 bases sitting between them. The CDR3 DNA is TGCAGTGCTAGTTCCCTCCGGGACTACTATGGCTACACCTTC. Protein product: CSASSLRDYYGYTF.

The chain links TRBV25-1 to TRBJ1-2; TRBD1 matches 7 bases. The length of the CDR3 is 15 residues. The germline CDR1 and CDR2 sequences are MGHDK and SYGVNS. Trimming cost V 5 bases and J 2 bases; bases outside gene matches: 8. The chain's CDR3 is CASSRQGLLNYGYTF. CDR3 coding DNA: TGTGCCAGCAGTAGACAGGGCCTGCTAAACTATGGCTACACCTTC.

The V call is TRBV6-5, the J call TRBJ2-1; maybe TRBD2 (6 bases). Germline V lookup: CDR1 MNHEY, CDR2 SVGAGI. V lost 4 bases and J 4 bases, leaving 17 bases between the germline ends. The CDR3 spans 16 residues. The CDR3 spells CASSFSSGVGYNEQFF. The CDR3 bases are TGTGCCAGCAGTTTTTCCTCGGGAGTGGGGTACAATGAGCAGTTCTTC.

This clonotype was seen a few times. This chain connects TRBV5-1 to TRBJ2-5, with D uncertain. V lost 2 bases and J lost 2, with 10 bases in between. From germline, CDR1 is SGHRS and CDR2 YFSETQ. This CDR3 contains 14 residues. Here the CDR3 reads CASSLMPEQETQYF. CDR3 coding DNA: TGCGCCAGCAGCTTAATGCCAGAACAAGAGACCCAGTACTTC.

J is TRBJ2-2 and V is TRBV3-1; D ambiguous. This CDR3 spans 15 amino acids. Germline V gene lookup returns CDR1 LGHDT and CDR2 YNNKEL (reference sequence). Between the trimmed V and J ends, which lost 1 base and 1 base, there was a span of 7 bases. The CDR3 sequence: CASSQGTMNTGELFF. In DNA form, the CDR3 reads TGTGCCAGCAGCCAAGGGACGATGAACACCGGGGAGCTGTTTTTT.

This clonotype was seen ten or more times. The CDR3 loop reads CASSFLAVSSYNEQFF. The CDR3 DNA reads as TGTGCCAGCAGTTTCCTAGCGGTGTCCTCCTACAATGAGCAGTTCTTC. The rearrangement links TRBV27 to TRBJ2-1, with 7 bases identical to TRBD2. CDR3 size: 16 residues. V trimming: 3 bases; J trimming: 0 bases; junction bases outside the gene matches: 5. Germline V gene data show CDR1 as MNHEY and CDR2 as SMNVEV (reference sequence).